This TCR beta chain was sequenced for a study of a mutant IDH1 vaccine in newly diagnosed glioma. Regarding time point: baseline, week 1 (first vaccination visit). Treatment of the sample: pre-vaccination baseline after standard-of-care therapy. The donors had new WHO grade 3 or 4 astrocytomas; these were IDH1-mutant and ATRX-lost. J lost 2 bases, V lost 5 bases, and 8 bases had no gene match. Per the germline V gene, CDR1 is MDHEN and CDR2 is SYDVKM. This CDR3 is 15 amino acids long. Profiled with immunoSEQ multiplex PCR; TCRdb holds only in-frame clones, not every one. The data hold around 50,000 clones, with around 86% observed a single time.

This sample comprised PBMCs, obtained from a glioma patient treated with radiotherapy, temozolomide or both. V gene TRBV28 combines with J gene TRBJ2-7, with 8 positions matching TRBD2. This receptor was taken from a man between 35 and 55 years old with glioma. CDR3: CASSESGSPPYEQYF. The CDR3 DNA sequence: TGTGCCAGCAGTGAGAGCGGGAGTCCCCCCTACGAGCAGTACTTC.